This paragraph covers one TCR beta chain sequence. The target antigen is unknown. The data were taken from a study of OX40 agonist ivuxolimab in advanced cancers. Whole-study context: Participants averaged roughly 60 years of age (range roughly 23 to 80) and were 75% to 90% male. 30% to 40% of patients had received prior checkpoint inhibitor therapy.

Study conclusions and caveats: CD4+ and CD8+ T cells in blood underwent clonal expansion by week 6 at 0.1 to 3.0 mg/kg. On average, CD8+ T cells had more expanded clones than CD4+.

Sequencing used immunoSEQ multiplex PCR; TCRdb keeps in-frame clones, though not all of them. The sample has some 19,000 clones, roughly 89% seen once. Germline V CDR1 and CDR2: LNHDA, SQIVND (reference sequence). CDR3 length: 14 residues. Trimming cost V 11 bases and J 3 bases, with 17 bases left between them. This sequence was found in an adult with an advanced solid tumor such as melanoma, head and neck, liver or kidney cancer. Sequences were derived from CD4+ or CD8+ T cells sorted from blood, sampled in a trial of the OX40 agonist ivuxolimab. The chain carries TRBV19 and TRBJ2-1, with D perhaps matching TRBD1 (5 bases). The CDR3 spells CARYISGIYNEQFF. The CDR3 region has the DNA TGTGCCCGGTACATCTCAGGGATCTACAATGAGCAGTTCTTC.